Below, 12 T cell receptor beta chains from the same sample are listed, as sequenced in a study of PD-L1 blockade in urothelial cancer. The table came from immunoSEQ multiplex PCR; TCRdb's copy has only in-frame clones and leaves some out. Of approximately 51,000 clones in the sample, approximately 83% were seen once. The source was PBMCs, collected around atezolizumab (anti-PD-L1) treatment. The source is a man between 60 and 70 years old with urothelial cancer.

The rearrangement links TRBV7-6 to TRBJ1-2; D gene ambiguous. This CDR3 is built from 17 residues. V gave up 3 bases and J gave up 6 bases, with 23 bases separating them. CDR1 is SGHVS and CDR2 is FNYEAQ in the germline V gene. The CDR3 loop reads CASSLSNIASQRDGYTF. CDR3 sequence (DNA): TGTGCCAGCAGCTTGTCAAATATAGCCTCTCAGCGTGATGGCTACACCTTC.

In DNA, the CDR3 is TGTGCCAGCTCACCACCAAAGGACTCATACAATGAGCAGTTCTTC. Residues: CASSPPKDSYNEQFF. The genes are TRBV18 and TRBJ2-1; a weak D match, TRBD2 (5 bases). The CDR3 runs to 15 residues. The V end was cut by 0 bases, the J end by 4 bases, with 10 bases between. Germline CDR1 reads KGHSH; CDR2 reads LQKENI.

The chain is built from TRBV6-6 and TRBJ2-7, with a weak D call TRBD1 (6 bases). Between the trimmed V and J ends, which lost 4 bases and 2 bases, there was a span of 12 bases. The CDR3 length is 14 residues. Germline V CDR1 and CDR2: MNHNY, SVGAGI (reference sequence). The CDR3 DNA reads as TGTGCCAGCAGTTTCCGTCGACAGGCCTACGAGCAGTACTTC. Translation gives CASSFRRQAYEQYF.

The V call is TRBV19, the J call TRBJ1-2; 7 bases are shared with TRBD1. The CDR3 is made up of 16 amino acids. Germline-derived CDR1 and CDR2 are LNHDA and SQIVND (reference sequence). V lost 1 base, J lost 2 bases, and 7 bases stayed unmatched. The CDR3 nucleotides are TGTGCCAGTAGTATAGCGGGGCCCAGGGGGAACTATGGCTACACCTTC. Its translation is CASSIAGPRGNYGYTF.

The V call is TRBV19, the J call TRBJ2-7; TRBD1 matches at 9 bases. CDR1 is LNHDA and CDR2 is SQIVND in the germline V gene (reference sequence). The CDR3 extends over 13 amino acids. Trimming took 5 bases from V and 3 from J; bases not matched to a gene: 2. CDR3: CASSWDRDYEQYF. The CDR3 region has the DNA TGTGCCAGTAGTTGGGACAGGGACTACGAGCAGTACTTC.

The chain combines TRBV29-1 with TRBJ2-1; no definite D call. Per the germline V gene, CDR1 is SQVTM and CDR2 is ANQGSEA. This CDR3 spans 12 amino acids. V lost 1 base and J 15 bases, leaving 16 bases between the germline ends. CDR3 region: CSVEGSRMGTFF. Here the CDR3 DNA reads TGCAGCGTTGAAGGGTCTAGAATGGGTACGTTCTTC.

This rearrangement joins TRBV15 to TRBJ2-7; TRBD2 is a possible D gene (6 bases). Trimming left V 0 bases short and J 4 bases short, with 16 bases between. The CDR3 covers 16 residues. Germline V CDR1 and CDR2: LNHNV, YYDKDF (reference sequence). The CDR3 protein is CATSRDRVTSRYEQYF. In DNA form, the CDR3 reads TGTGCCACCAGCAGAGATCGTGTGACTAGTCGATACGAGCAGTACTTC.

The chain employs TRBV30 and TRBJ2-3; TRBD2 aligns across 8 bases. V lost 0 bases to trimming and J lost 2 bases; unmatched junction nucleotides: 7. CDR3 length equals 16 residues. CDR1 is GTSNPN, CDR2 SVGIG, per germline (reference sequence). DNA for the CDR3: TGTGCCTGGAGTGTCCCTACTAGCGGAGCCACAGATACGCAGTATTTT. Protein sequence: CAWSVPTSGATDTQYF.

This sequence joins TRBV6-4 and TRBJ1-3; 8 bases are a match to TRBD1. V lost 9 bases, J lost 1 base, and 8 bases stayed unmatched. The CDR3 has 15 amino acids. Looked up from germline, CDR1 is MRHNA and CDR2 is SNTAGT. CDR3 sequence (DNA): TGTGCCAGAGCCGACAGGGGTAGGTCTGGAAACACCATATATTTT. The encoded protein is CARADRGRSGNTIYF.

Written as DNA, the CDR3 is TGTGCCAGCAGCCCTCACGGACTAGCGGGCTACGAGCAGTACTTC. It specifies CASSPHGLAGYEQYF. This sequence joins TRBV9 and TRBJ2-7, with TRBD2 matching 11 bases. Germline-derived CDR1 and CDR2 are SGDLS and YYNGEE. After removal of 4 bases from V and 3 bases from J, the junction contained 6 bases not matched to a gene. The CDR3 sequence is 15 residues long.

The V call is TRBV7-2, the J call TRBJ2-7; D unclear. Germline CDR1 is SGHTA and CDR2 is FQGNSA. V shed 1 base and J shed 6 bases, with 7 bases lying between them. CDR3 length equals 12 residues. The CDR3 reads CASSLVFREQYF. As DNA, the CDR3 is TGTGCCAGCAGCTTAGTCTTCCGCGAGCAGTACTTC.

CDR3 nucleotides: TGTGCCAGCAAAGGGACAGGGGCGAACCATGAAAAACTGTTTTTT. This encodes CASKGTGANHEKLFF. The rearrangement joins TRBV2 to TRBJ1-4; TRBD1 matches at 10 bases. Germline trimming cut 7 bases from V and 6 bases from J; bases unmatched to any gene: 8. The CDR3 runs to 15 residues. CDR1 and CDR2 (germline): SNHLY, FYNNEI.